This section outlines one T cell receptor beta chain sequence together with its context. Its antigen is not identified. CDR1 GTSNPN and CDR2 SVGIG come from the germline V gene (reference sequence). This CDR3 comprises 11 residues. V was clipped by 4 bases and J by 8 bases, with 11 bases between them. The data were obtained in a study of cytomegalovirus exposure and HLA in healthy donors. Findings and limits, study-wide: The likely origin of a cluster of highly shared sequence variants was a sequencing artifact.

The primer mix had 60 Vbeta and 13 Jbeta primers. Measured with immunoSEQ multiplex PCR; TCRdb has only the in-frame clones, and not every one. The sample has 170,000 or so clones; around 80% are singletons. The receptor was isolated from a man aged 18 to 30 in good health and CMV-seronegative. This sequence joins TRBV30 and TRBJ1-1; TRBD1 is a possible D gene (5 bases). Sequencing input: PBMCs. The CDR3 region is CAWNPRGEAFF. As DNA, the CDR3 is TGTGCCTGGAACCCCCGGGGGGAAGCTTTCTTT.